The T cell receptor (beta chain) under discussion was sequenced for a study of CD8 T cells in ankylosing spondylitis. Study-wide points: Blood from ankylosing spondylitis patients appeared to carry a characteristic roughly 8-variant TCR beta motif. Researchers reportedly found disease-linked clones significantly enriched in matched ankylosing spondylitis synovial fluid.

The CDR3 sequence is 11 residues long. Trimming removed 10 bases from V and 9 bases from J, with 13 bases in between. Per germline, CDR1 MNHEY and CDR2 SVGEGT. The table lists this clonotype with many counts. Its matching antigen is unknown. Libraries of TCR beta came from quantitative 5'-RACE with molecular barcodes. One entry per CDR3 protein, called by TCRdb with MiXCR from the 5' RACE reads. Of 150,000 to 200,000 distinct CDR3 sequences in the sample, 9.5% to 13% are singletons; the top ten hold about 27%. The origin of this receptor is a male donor with ankylosing spondylitis or in good health (not recorded which). Sequencing input: blood, either unsorted or a sorted T cell fraction (not recorded which). The chain links TRBV6-2 or TRBV6-3 to TRBJ2-1, with a tentative D call TRBD2 (5 bases). DNA for the CDR3: TGTGCCACCGACTACGGAGTTGAGCAGTTCTTC. Encoded protein: CATDYGVEQFF.